A single sample gave rise to the 21 T cell receptor beta chains below, sequenced in a study of blood T cell repertoires in COVID-19. Data came from immunoSEQ multiplex PCR; TCRdb stores just in-frame clones and leaves some out. The data show fewer than 200,000 clones, with around 83% seen just once and roughly 7.5% held by the top ten. Sequencing was performed on peripheral blood. The receptor set was obtained from a woman in her seventies with COVID-19, enrolled during active disease.

The chain uses TRBV2 and TRBJ2-7; 7 bases match TRBD1. V lost 4 bases, J lost 4 bases, and 7 bases stayed unmatched. This CDR3 region has 14 residues. Germline V gives CDR1 SNHLY, CDR2 FYNNEI. CDR3 residues: CASSAWTGLYEQYF. CDR3 in DNA: TGTGCCAGCAGTGCCTGGACAGGATTATACGAGCAGTACTTC. The entire variable domain, with the rest obtained from reference TRBV2 and TRBJ2-7, is as follows: EPEVTQTPSHQVTQMGQEVILRCVPISNHLYFYWYRQILGQKVEFLVSFYNNEISEKSEIFDDQFSVERPDGSNFTLKIRSTKLEDSAMYFCASSAWTGLYEQYFGPGTRLTVT.

The V and J genes are TRBV14 and TRBJ1-2; weak D call: TRBD1 (5 bases). CDR3 size: 14 residues. The V end lost 0 bases, the J end lost 2 bases, and 7 bases lay between the germline ends. The germline V gene encodes CDR1 SGHDN and CDR2 FVKESK. Here the CDR3 DNA reads TGTGCCAGCAGCCAAGATCGACAGAACTATGGCTACACCTTC. Protein: CASSQDRQNYGYTF.

This chain uses TRBV12-3 or TRBV12-4 with TRBJ1-5, with TRBD1 as a possible D gene (5 bases). Trimming cost V 4 bases and J 6 bases, with 10 bases left between them. This CDR3 is 13 amino acids long. This CDR3 reads CASSSGVTQPQHF. The CDR3 nucleotides are TGTGCCAGCAGTTCGGGGGTGACTCAGCCCCAGCATTTT.

V usage is TRBV7-2 and J usage is TRBJ2-2, with TRBD2 matching 9 bases. V gave up 1 base and J gave up 8 bases; unmatched junction bases: 5. This CDR3 spans 15 amino acids. Germline V gene lookup returns CDR1 SGHTA and CDR2 FQGNSA. In DNA form, the CDR3 reads TGTGCCAGCAGCTTAGGGCTAGCGGGGAGGGGGGAGCTGTTTTTT. It codes for CASSLGLAGRGELFF.

This chain connects TRBV6-5 to TRBJ2-7, with 8 bases lining up with TRBD2. V trimming: 0 bases; J trimming: 12 bases; junction bases outside the gene matches: 13. The germline V gene encodes CDR1 MNHEY and CDR2 SVGAGI. There are 15 residues in the CDR3. The CDR3 reads CASSYSRAGVGRRYF. CDR3 bases: TGTGCCAGCAGTTACTCTCGAGCGGGAGTTGGCAGACGGTACTTC.

This clone was observed once. This sequence joins TRBV7-2 and TRBJ2-3; TRBD1 matches at 7 bases. With 5 bases clipped from V and 2 bases from J, the junction kept 7 bases outside the gene matches. Germline CDR1 is SGHTA and CDR2 is FQGNSA. CDR3 length: 15 amino acids. The CDR3 sequence: CASSQGDSLTDTQYF. CDR3 sequence (DNA): TGTGCCAGCAGCCAGGGGGACAGCCTCACAGATACGCAGTATTTT.

The genes are TRBV11-2 and TRBJ2-5, with TRBD2 identical over 7 bases. V lost 6 bases to trimming and J lost 5 bases; unmatched junction nucleotides: 9. The CDR3 is 14 residues long. From germline, CDR1 is SGHAT and CDR2 FQNNGV. The chain's CDR3 is CASSARQGGETQYF. Here the CDR3 DNA reads TGTGCCAGCAGTGCGAGGCAGGGAGGGGAGACCCAGTACTTC.

This clone was recorded many times. The chain is built from TRBV28 and TRBJ1-3; TRBD1 is a possible D gene (6 bases). CDR3 length equals 14 residues. CDR1 and CDR2 from the germline V gene are MDHEN and SYDVKM. Trimming took 3 bases from V and 2 from J, leaving 8 bases between them. The CDR3 protein is CASSFRTAGNTIYF. CDR3 nucleotides: TGTGCCAGCAGTTTCAGGACAGCTGGAAACACCATATATTTT.

The V and J genes are TRBV19 and TRBJ2-3; 10 bases map to TRBD2. Germline CDR1 is LNHDA and CDR2 is SQIVND (reference sequence). V lost 3 bases, J lost 4 bases, and 10 bases stayed unmatched. This CDR3 is built from 17 residues. DNA of the CDR3: TGTGCCAGTAGTATCGTCCTAGCGGGAGCGTACGCAGATACGCAGTATTTT. Its protein product is CASSIVLAGAYADTQYF.

As concerns this clone: Its ends do not fully match the called genes, so a read error is possible. The chain employs TRBV6-1 and TRBJ1-1; TRBD1 matches 7 bases. Per the germline V gene, CDR1 is MNHNS and CDR2 is SASEGT. The CDR3 contains 13 residues. CDR3 DNA sequence: TGTGCCAGCAGTGAAGCTGGTGGGACAGTAGGAGTTTTT. Translated: CASSEAGGTVGVF.

The V gene is TRBV7-2, the J gene TRBJ1-6; 7 bases fit TRBD1. Germline loops: CDR1 SGHTA, CDR2 FQGNSA. The CDR3 covers 14 residues. V trimming: 6 bases; J trimming: 7 bases; junction bases outside the gene matches: 6. The CDR3 region is CASRIGQANSPLHF. As DNA, the CDR3 is TGTGCCAGCAGAATTGGACAGGCAAATTCACCCCTCCACTTT.

The chain couples TRBV5-6 to TRBJ1-4; 7 bases match TRBD1. Germline loops: CDR1 SGHDT, CDR2 YYEEEE. V gave up 3 bases and J gave up 0 bases; unmatched junction bases: 2. This CDR3 region has 15 residues. The CDR3 spells CASSWDSATNEKLFF. In DNA, the CDR3 is TGTGCCAGCAGCTGGGACAGTGCAACTAATGAAAAACTGTTTTTT. Filled out from reference TRBV5-6 and TRBJ1-4, the complete variable domain reads DAGVTQSPTHLIKTRGQQVTLRCSPKSGHDTVSWYQQALGQGPQFIFQYYEEEERQRGNFPDRFSGHQFPNYSSELNVNALLLGDSALYLCASSWDSATNEKLFFGSGTQLSVL.

The V gene is TRBV3-1 (or the pseudogene TRBV3-2), the J gene TRBJ2-1, with 8 bases identical to TRBD2. CDR3 length: 17 residues. V shed 1 base and J 4 bases; nucleotides not matched to a gene: 9. Germline CDR1 is LGHDT and CDR2 is YNNKEL (reference sequence). As DNA, the CDR3 is TGTGCCAGCAGCCAAGCAAAGGGAGGACTAGCTTACAATGAGCAGTTCTTC. It codes for CASSQAKGGLAYNEQFF.

This clone has only one observation. V is TRBV6-6 and J is TRBJ1-1, with a possible D match to TRBD1 (6 bases). Germline V gene data show CDR1 as MNHNY and CDR2 as SVGAGI (reference sequence). CDR3 length equals 17 residues. V dropped 5 bases and J dropped 5 bases, with 24 bases sitting between them. In DNA form, the CDR3 reads TGTGCCAGCAGTCCCCCCCCGGGGGAGGGGGATATAACTGAAGCTTTCTTT. It codes for CASSPPPGEGDITEAFF.

This clone was counted a single time. The chain joins TRBV9 to TRBJ2-1; D gene unclear. Germline lookup yields CDR1 SGDLS and CDR2 YYNGEE. V was trimmed by 3 bases and J by 6 bases, leaving 7 bases between them. This CDR3 comprises 12 residues. The CDR3 loop is CASSAEANEQFF. The CDR3 nucleotides read TGTGCCAGCAGCGCTGAAGCCAATGAGCAGTTCTTC.

V gene TRBV7-8 combines with J gene TRBJ2-1; 7 nucleotides agree with TRBD1. The V gene end was trimmed by 5 bases and the J gene end by 5 bases; junction bases not matched to a gene: 9. Germline-derived CDR1 and CDR2 are SGHVS and FQNEAQ. The CDR3 is 15 residues long. This CDR3 is CASSPGTASNNEQFF. As DNA, the CDR3 is TGTGCCAGCAGCCCTGGGACAGCATCTAACAATGAGCAGTTCTTC. The full variable domain, its missing parts supplied by reference TRBV7-8 and TRBJ2-1, is GAGVSQSPRYKVAKRGQDVALRCDPISGHVSLFWYQQALGQGPEFLTYFQNEAQLDKSGLPSDRFFAERPEGSVSTLKIQRTQQEDSAVYLCASSPGTASNNEQFFGPGTRLTVL.

The chain joins TRBV10-3 to TRBJ1-4; no clear D. The V gene's germline CDR1 is ENHRY and CDR2 SYGVKD. This CDR3 is 16 amino acids long. The V end lost 2 bases, the J end lost 4 bases, and 14 bases lay between the germline ends. The CDR3 bases are TGTGCCATCAGTGAGACCATGGACGGGGATAATGAAAAACTGTTTTTT. Encoded protein: CAISETMDGDNEKLFF.

The V call is TRBV4-3, the J call TRBJ2-1, with D tentatively TRBD1 (8 bases). V dropped 4 bases and J dropped 9 bases, with 16 bases sitting between them. The CDR3 totals 14 residues. Germline CDR1 LGHNA, CDR2 YSLEER. The CDR3 sequence: CASSLNTGGGEQFF. DNA of the CDR3: TGCGCCAGCAGCCTCAACACAGGGGGGGGTGAGCAGTTCTTC.

This clone has a handful of counts. In DNA form, the CDR3 reads TGTGCCAGCAGCGGACTAGCGGGATCTAGAAGCTCCTACGAGCAGTACTTC. Protein sequence: CASSGLAGSRSSYEQYF. The rearrangement joins TRBV11-2 to TRBJ2-7; 12 bases agree with TRBD2. CDR1 and CDR2 from the germline V gene are SGHAT and FQNNGV. CDR3 length: 17 residues. The V gene end was trimmed by 5 bases and the J gene end by 0 bases; junction bases not matched to a gene: 8.

The rearrangement joins TRBV5-6 to TRBJ2-2; 14 nucleotides match TRBD2. This CDR3 spans 17 amino acids. V was pared by 4 bases and J by 4 bases, with 6 bases of the junction left unmatched. Germline CDR1 and CDR2: SGHDT and YYEEEE. As DNA, the CDR3 is TGTGCCAGCAGCCCACGGACTAGCGGGAGGAGCACCGGGGAGCTGTTTTTT. Its translation: CASSPRTSGRSTGELFF. Together with reference TRBV5-6 and TRBJ2-2, the CDR3 gives the full variable domain: DAGVTQSPTHLIKTRGQQVTLRCSPKSGHDTVSWYQQALGQGPQFIFQYYEEEERQRGNFPDRFSGHQFPNYSSELNVNALLLGDSALYLCASSPRTSGRSTGELFFGEGSRLTVL.

This rearrangement joins TRBV9 to TRBJ2-7, with 9 bases identical to TRBD2. Germline V gene lookup returns CDR1 SGDLS and CDR2 YYNGEE. V lost 4 bases and J lost 2; bases outside the gene matches: 7. The CDR3 extends over 15 amino acids. CDR3 region: CASSHRAGGAYEQYF. In DNA form, the CDR3 reads TGTGCCAGCAGCCACCGAGCGGGAGGAGCCTACGAGCAGTACTTC.